Below are 6 T cell receptor beta chains sequenced from a single sample in a study of blood T cell repertoires in COVID-19. Some clones are missing from TCRdb's copy, which holds only in-frame ones; the method was immunoSEQ multiplex PCR. The sample holds about 210,000 clones, around 90% seen once. The sequenced sample was PBMCs or T cells enriched from blood (not recorded which). All receptors derive from a man aged 25-45 years who had recovered from COVID-19.

This clone was seen a single time. At the DNA level, this CDR3 is encoded by other sequences in the same sample as well. The chain uses TRBV19 and TRBJ2-7; tentative D call: TRBD1 (5 bases). This CDR3 has 13 residues. The V gene's germline CDR1 is LNHDA and CDR2 SQIVND (reference sequence). The V gene lost 3 bases and the J gene lost 3 bases, with 9 bases spanning the gap. CDR3 sequence reads: CASSISDSYEQYF. CDR3 DNA sequence: TGTGCCAGTAGTATCTCCGACAGCTACGAGCAGTACTTC. The full variable domain, rest sourced from reference TRBV19 and TRBJ2-7, is DGGITQSPKYLFRKEGQNVTLSCEQNLNHDAMYWYRQDPGQGLRLIYYSQIVNDFQKGDIAEGYSVSREKKESFPLTVTSAQKNPTAFYLCASSISDSYEQYFGPGTRLTVT.

J is TRBJ2-7 and V is TRBV7-2; 10 bases match TRBD1. After removal of 1 base from V and 2 bases from J, the junction contained 8 bases not matched to a gene. CDR3 length: 17 residues. CDR1 and CDR2 from the germline V gene are SGHTA and FQGNSA. The CDR3 DNA reads as TGTGCCAGCAGCTTAGGGGCTACCGGGACAGGGGCCTACGAGCAGTACTTC. Translation gives CASSLGATGTGAYEQYF.

V and J are TRBV2 and TRBJ2-5; 10 bases align to TRBD2. This CDR3 comprises 16 residues. The V gene's germline CDR1 is SNHLY and CDR2 FYNNEI. V was pared by 6 bases and J by 5 bases, with 12 bases of the junction left unmatched. The CDR3 region has the DNA TGTGCCAGCAGCCAATCTAGCGGGAGAGTGAAGGAGACCCAGTACTTC. As protein: CASSQSSGRVKETQYF.

This clone was counted a few times. The genes are TRBV4-2 and TRBJ2-1; 9 bases are a match to TRBD2. The CDR3 spans 16 residues. Looked up from germline, CDR1 is LGHNA and CDR2 is YNFKEQ. J was trimmed by 2 bases and V by 1 base; bases with no gene match: 3. CDR3 protein: CASSQASSGAYNEQFF. In DNA, the CDR3 is TGTGCCAGCAGCCAAGCCTCTAGCGGGGCCTACAATGAGCAGTTCTTC.

This rearrangement joins TRBV7-2 to TRBJ1-1, with D possibly matching TRBD1 (6 bases). The CDR3 has 14 amino acids. CDR1 and CDR2 (germline): SGHTA, FQGNSA. V lost 5 bases and J lost 4, with 14 bases in between. This CDR3 is CASSLKQGITEAFF. The CDR3 DNA follows: TGTGCCAGCAGCCTAAAACAGGGTATCACTGAAGCTTTCTTT.

This clone appeared once. This chain joins TRBV12-3 or TRBV12-4 and TRBJ2-4, with 7 bases matching TRBD1. The trim removed 6 bases at V and 8 bases at J, leaving 4 bases unmatched. The CDR3 extends over 12 amino acids. For the CDR3, the DNA is TGTGCCAGCAGCCCTACAGGGGACATTCAGTACTTC. Translated: CASSPTGDIQYF.